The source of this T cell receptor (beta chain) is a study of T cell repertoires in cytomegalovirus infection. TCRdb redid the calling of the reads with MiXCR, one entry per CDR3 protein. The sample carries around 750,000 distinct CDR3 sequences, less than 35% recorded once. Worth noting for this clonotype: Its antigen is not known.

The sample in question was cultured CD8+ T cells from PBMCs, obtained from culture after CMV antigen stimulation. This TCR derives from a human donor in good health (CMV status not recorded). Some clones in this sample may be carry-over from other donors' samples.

In DNA form, the CDR3 reads TGTGCCAGCAGCTGGGACGGCGAAGACGGCTACACCTTC. It translates to CASSWDGEDGYTF. V usage is TRBV6-2 or TRBV6-3 and J usage is TRBJ1-2; a possible D gene is TRBD1 (5 bases). Germline V gene sequence: CDR1 MNHEY, CDR2 SVGEGT. There are 13 residues in the CDR3. Trimming stripped 6 bases from V and 8 bases from J, with 16 bases between.